The 2 T cell receptor beta chains in this list originate from one sample, sequenced in a study of technical replicates of blood from a few donors. Assay used: immunoSEQ multiplex PCR; TCRdb lists only in-frame clones, some missing. The sample lists about 79,000 clones, more than 85% seen once, with around 0.37% in the top ten. Sequencing was performed on T cells isolated from PBMCs. These receptors were collected from a human donor in good health. Some clones in this sample may be carry-over from other donors' samples.

DNA for the CDR3: TGTGCCAGCAGCGCACACAACTCTGGGGCCAACGTCCTGACTTTC. It translates to CASSAHNSGANVLTF. The gene calls are TRBV7-2 and TRBJ2-6, with unresolved D. This CDR3 is built from 15 residues. Germline lookup yields CDR1 SGHTA and CDR2 FQGNSA. The V gene lost 5 bases and the J gene lost 0 bases, with 8 bases spanning the gap.

The chain uses TRBV11-2 and TRBJ2-1; no definite D call. The V gene's germline CDR1 is SGHAT and CDR2 FQNNGV. The CDR3 contains 14 residues. V was pared by 4 bases and J by 6 bases, with 13 bases between. The CDR3 sequence: CASSYPLLPNEQFF. The CDR3 nucleotides are TGTGCCAGCAGCTACCCCTTACTCCCCAATGAGCAGTTCTTC.